The 10 T cell receptor beta chains listed next were all sequenced from one sample in a study of CD8 T cells in Susac syndrome. A quantity of about 0.45 to 1 ug RNA underwent reverse transcription using random hexamers. TCRdb independently ran MiXCR on the immunoSEQ multiplex PCR reads; one entry per CDR3 protein. Here the sample spans around 190,000 distinct CDR3 sequences, about 95% being singletons. The material sequenced was CD8+ T cells from PBMCs. These receptors came from a human donor with multiple sclerosis.

This chain links TRBV2 with TRBJ2-2; possible D gene TRBD2, 5 bases. The CDR3 totals 12 residues. Trimming stripped 4 bases from V and 7 bases from J, with 7 bases between. The germline gives CDR1 SNHLY, CDR2 FYNNEI. The CDR3 DNA sequence: TGTGCCAGCAGTGTGGGAGTCGGGGAGCTGTTTTTT. The encoded protein is CASSVGVGELFF.

The chain is built from TRBV2 and TRBJ1-5; a weak D match, TRBD1 (6 bases). This CDR3 has 13 amino acids. Germline V lookup: CDR1 SNHLY, CDR2 FYNNEI. The V end was cut by 5 bases, the J end by 5 bases, with 10 bases between. The CDR3 spells CASSLDSYQPQHF. The DNA of the CDR3 is TGTGCCAGCAGTCTGGACAGTTATCAGCCCCAGCATTTT.

J is TRBJ2-7 and V is TRBV15; 10 nucleotides align to TRBD2. Germline V CDR1 and CDR2: LNHNV, YYDKDF (reference sequence). There are 16 residues in the CDR3. The ends lost 5 bases at V and 2 bases at J; junction bases unmatched: 9. In nucleotides, the CDR3 is TGTGCCACCAGCCCTGTCAGCGGGAGGGATCCCTACGAGCAGTACTTC. As protein: CATSPVSGRDPYEQYF.

V and J are TRBV12-3 or TRBV12-4 and TRBJ2-5; 11 bases line up with TRBD2. V lost 9 bases, J lost 6 bases, and 3 bases stayed unmatched. This CDR3 is 12 amino acids long. The CDR3 region has the DNA TGTGCCAGTAGCGGGAGGGAGAAGACCCAGTACTTC. Translation gives CASSGREKTQYF.

The chain has TRBV29-1 and TRBJ2-1; 8 bases line up with TRBD2. In germline, CDR1 is SQVTM, CDR2 ANQGSEA. Unmatched junction bases numbered 14, after V lost 7 bases and J lost 9 bases. The CDR3 is 14 residues long. The CDR3 loop is CSAGPAGARFEQFF. The CDR3, as DNA: TGCAGCGCCGGCCCAGCGGGGGCCCGGTTTGAGCAGTTCTTC.

The gene calls are TRBV27 and TRBJ2-3; the D is unclear. This CDR3 is 14 amino acids long. CDR1 is MNHEY and CDR2 is SMNVEV in the germline V gene (reference sequence). The germline V and J ends were trimmed by 1 base and 2 bases, with 7 bases remaining between them. The CDR3: CASSLYGPTDTQYF. CDR3 sequence (DNA): TGTGCCAGCAGTTTATATGGACCCACAGATACGCAGTATTTT.

The chain has TRBV28 and TRBJ2-5; 10 bases are shared with TRBD1. V trimming: 6 bases; J trimming: 9 bases; junction bases outside the gene matches: 13. This CDR3 region has 15 residues. Germline V gene lookup returns CDR1 MDHEN and CDR2 SYDVKM. The CDR3 here is CASRRDRGSPSAQYF. CDR3 DNA sequence: TGTGCCAGCAGACGGGACAGGGGATCCCCTTCAGCCCAGTACTTC. Supplemented by reference TRBV28 and TRBJ2-5, the full variable domain reads DVKVTQSSRYLVKRTGEKVFLECVQDMDHENMFWYRQDPGLGLRLIYFSYDVKMKEKGDIPEGYSVSREKKERFSLILESASTNQTSMYLCASRRDRGSPSAQYFGPGTRLLVL.

V usage is TRBV18 and J usage is TRBJ2-5; 7 positions agree with TRBD1. Germline V gene data show CDR1 as KGHSH and CDR2 as LQKENI. CDR3 size: 16 residues. V lost 0 bases, J lost 0 bases, and 4 bases stayed unmatched. The CDR3 is CASSPPPGGYQETQYF. The CDR3 DNA sequence: TGTGCCAGCTCACCACCTCCAGGGGGTTACCAAGAGACCCAGTACTTC.

This chain connects TRBV20-1 to TRBJ1-2, with 7 bases fitting TRBD1. Germline trimming cut 2 bases from V and 8 bases from J; bases unmatched to any gene: 11. CDR3 size: 14 residues. The V gene's germline CDR1 is DFQATT and CDR2 SNEGSKA (reference sequence). CDR3 in amino acids: CSARKDGQGVGYTF. The CDR3 DNA follows: TGCAGTGCTAGAAAAGACGGCCAGGGGGTCGGCTACACCTTC.

The rearrangement uses TRBV3-1 and TRBJ1-2, with 11 bases identical to TRBD1. The CDR3 extends over 14 amino acids. Unmatched junction bases numbered 7, after V lost 6 bases and J lost 7 bases. Germline values: CDR1 LGHDT, CDR2 YNNKEL (reference sequence). The CDR3 reads CASSPGQGAPGYTF. The DNA of the CDR3 is TGTGCCAGCAGTCCAGGACAGGGGGCGCCTGGCTACACCTTC.